The 30 T cell receptor beta chains given below trace back to one sample, sequenced in a study of blood T cell repertoires in COVID-19. Clones were sequenced by immunoSEQ multiplex PCR, and TCRdb holds only the in-frame ones, with some missing. The sample includes some 25,000 clones, around 87% of them seen just once. The specimen was peripheral blood. Receptors originate from a man aged 45-65 years with active COVID-19.

The rearrangement uses TRBV6-1 and TRBJ1-1; tentatively, D is TRBD1 (6 bases). The CDR3 has 16 amino acids. With 6 bases removed from V and 2 bases from J, the gap between germline ends came to 19 bases. Germline V gene sequence: CDR1 MNHNS, CDR2 SASEGT. The CDR3 nucleotides are TGTGCCAGCAGGGAACTCGTCCGGACAGCTAACACTGAAGCTTTCTTT. Protein sequence: CASRELVRTANTEAFF.

J is TRBJ1-6 and V is TRBV10-3; D is perhaps TRBD1 (6 bases). This CDR3 has 14 amino acids. The germline V gene encodes CDR1 ENHRY and CDR2 SYGVKD. The V and J ends lost 4 bases and 7 bases respectively, with 11 bases between them. The CDR3 here is CAISVRGINSPLHF. DNA of the CDR3: TGTGCCATCAGTGTTAGGGGGATCAATTCACCCCTCCACTTT.

This clone was seen a handful of times. The chain uses TRBV2 and TRBJ2-2; 7 bases fit TRBD1. The V and J ends lost 7 bases and 6 bases, in that order; junction bases with no gene match: 5. This CDR3 region has 13 residues. Germline CDR1 is SNHLY and CDR2 is FYNNEI. CDR3 amino acids: CASNVQGAGELFF. As DNA, the CDR3 is TGTGCCAGCAATGTCCAGGGGGCCGGGGAGCTGTTTTTT.

The genes are TRBV27 and TRBJ2-5, with 7 positions matching TRBD2. Germline V gives CDR1 MNHEY, CDR2 SMNVEV (reference sequence). Trimming took 1 base from V and 5 from J; bases not matched to a gene: 4. The CDR3 extends over 14 amino acids. The CDR3 nucleotides read TGTGCCAGCAGTTTATTCCCCGGGGGGGAGACCCAGTACTTC. Its protein product is CASSLFPGGETQYF.

This chain links TRBV5-4 with TRBJ1-2, with 12 positions matching TRBD1. V was pared by 1 base and J by 8 bases, with 6 bases of the junction left unmatched. Germline V gives CDR1 SGHNT, CDR2 YYREEE (reference sequence). The CDR3 contains 15 residues. The CDR3 loop reads CASSLWGQGAGGYTF. CDR3 in DNA: TGTGCCAGCAGCTTGTGGGGACAGGGGGCTGGCGGCTACACCTTC.

The V gene is TRBV30, the J gene TRBJ2-1, with TRBD2 matching over 7 bases. This CDR3 spans 17 amino acids. Trimming removed 1 base from V and 8 bases from J; junction bases left unmatched: 17. The V gene's germline CDR1 is GTSNPN and CDR2 SVGIG (reference sequence). CDR3 coding DNA: TGTGCCTGGAGTGCTCGCCCCCTCGGCGGGAGATTACATGAGCAGTTCTTC. This translates into CAWSARPLGGRLHEQFF.

This clone appeared once. The chain combines TRBV11-3 with TRBJ2-7; tentatively, D is TRBD1 (6 bases). The V and J ends lost 0 bases and 4 bases respectively, with 19 bases between them. The CDR3 sequence is 17 residues long. Germline loops: CDR1 SGHNT, CDR2 YENEEA. The chain's CDR3 is CASSLDHRVRGGYEQYV. In DNA form, the CDR3 reads TGTGCCAGCAGCTTAGACCACAGGGTGCGTGGTGGGTACGAGCAGTACGTC.

The chain uses TRBV29-1 and TRBJ2-1, with 8 bases that match TRBD1. This CDR3 has 13 amino acids. With 3 bases clipped from V and 8 bases from J, the junction kept 6 bases outside the gene matches. CDR1 is SQVTM, CDR2 ANQGSEA, per germline. In nucleotides, the CDR3 is TGCAGCGTTGACCGACAGGGGTTGGATGAGCAGTTCTTC. This gives the protein CSVDRQGLDEQFF.

The rearrangement joins TRBV4-1 to TRBJ2-5; TRBD2 is a possible D gene (5 bases). The CDR3 spans 13 residues. The germline V and J ends were trimmed by 8 bases and 4 bases, with 14 bases remaining between them. Germline V CDR1 and CDR2: MGHRA, YSYEKL. The CDR3 nucleotides are TGCGCCAGCGGCTGGACTTCCGCAGAGACCCAGTACTTC. Translating gives CASGWTSAETQYF.

The rearrangement uses TRBV12-3 or TRBV12-4 and TRBJ1-6; D not resolved. The CDR3 loop spans 12 amino acids. The V end was cut by 2 bases, the J end by 8 bases, with 4 bases between. CDR3 in DNA: TGTGCCAGCAGTTTAAGCCATTCACCCCTCCACTTT. This sequence encodes CASSLSHSPLHF.

The V call is TRBV19, the J call TRBJ2-5; 7 nucleotides line up with TRBD1. The CDR3 runs to 16 residues. Trimming removed 0 bases from V and 1 base from J; junction bases left unmatched: 5. Germline V gene sequence: CDR1 LNHDA, CDR2 SQIVND (reference sequence). CDR3 in DNA: TGTGCCAGTAGTATAGAGCACGGGACAGTCCAAGAGACCCAGTACTTC. Its translation is CASSIEHGTVQETQYF.

V gene TRBV15 combines with J gene TRBJ1-3; no firm D call. Germline CDR1 reads LNHNV; CDR2 reads YYDKDF (reference sequence). V lost 1 base and J lost 8, with 9 bases in between. The CDR3 loop spans 13 amino acids. The CDR3 here is CATSRAGDHTIYF. CDR3 in DNA: TGTGCCACCAGCAGAGCCGGAGACCACACCATATATTTT.

This chain connects TRBV5-8 to TRBJ2-1; tentative D call: TRBD1 (6 bases). CDR3 length: 15 amino acids. The ends were cut back, 3 bases at V and 4 bases at J, with 14 bases in the middle. Per the germline V gene, CDR1 is SGHTS and CDR2 is YDEGEE. CDR3 DNA: TGTGCCAGCAGCTCTGGCTACAGGGAGTACAATGAGCAGTTCTTC. This encodes CASSSGYREYNEQFF.

The V call is TRBV4-3, the J call TRBJ1-1, with a tentative D call TRBD1 (5 bases). The V gene lost 0 bases and the J gene lost 2 bases, with 10 bases spanning the gap. This CDR3 has 15 residues. Looked up from germline, CDR1 is LGHNA and CDR2 is YSLEER. The CDR3 DNA is TGCGCCAGCAGCCAAGATTCCGGGACTAACACTGAAGCTTTCTTT. Its translation is CASSQDSGTNTEAFF.

The CDR3 region has the DNA TGTGCCAGCTCACCACTGCCCGGGAGCTCCTACAATGAGCAGTTCTTC. It encodes CASSPLPGSSYNEQFF. The chain combines TRBV18 with TRBJ2-1; tentatively, D is TRBD2 (6 bases). The ends were cut back, 1 base at V and 0 bases at J, with 10 bases in the middle. This CDR3 contains 16 residues. Germline loops: CDR1 KGHSH, CDR2 LQKENI.

The gene calls are TRBV28 and TRBJ2-1; no clear D. This CDR3 spans 13 amino acids. V was clipped by 3 bases and J by 8 bases, with 11 bases between them. Per germline, CDR1 MDHEN and CDR2 SYDVKM. The CDR3 region is CASSLSQSDEQFF. Written as DNA, the CDR3 is TGTGCCAGCAGTTTGAGTCAATCGGATGAGCAGTTCTTC.

The rearrangement links TRBV29-1 to TRBJ2-2, with TRBD1 identical over 8 bases. The J segment lost 9 bases and the V segment lost 3 bases, leaving 9 bases of the junction unmatched. The CDR3 totals 14 residues. Germline CDR1 SQVTM, CDR2 ANQGSEA. In DNA, the CDR3 is TGCAGCGTTGATAGCGGACAGGGTGTTCGGGAGCTGTTTTTT. Protein sequence: CSVDSGQGVRELFF.

This chain's CDR3 is CASNPAGSYNEQFF. The CDR3 nucleotides are TGTGCCAGCAACCCAGCGGGATCTTACAATGAGCAGTTCTTC. The V call is TRBV7-9, the J call TRBJ2-1; 7 bases map to TRBD2. The CDR3 spans 14 residues. V dropped 7 bases and J dropped 4; count of bases not matched to a gene: 7. CDR1 and CDR2 from the germline V gene are SEHNR and FQNEAQ (reference sequence). Full variable domain (missing parts from reference TRBV7-9 and TRBJ2-1): DTGVSQNPRHKITKRGQNVTFRCDPISEHNRLYWYRQTLGQGPEFLTYFQNEAQLEKSRLLSDRFSAERPKGSFSTLEIQRTEQGDSAMYLCASNPAGSYNEQFFGPGTRLTVL.

The chain carries TRBV5-6 and TRBJ1-1; TRBD1 might be the D (5 bases). This CDR3 contains 14 residues. V was cut by 1 base and J by 1 base, with 8 bases left in between. Germline V gene data show CDR1 as SGHDT and CDR2 as YYEEEE. In DNA form, the CDR3 reads TGTGCCAGCAGCTTGAGGGGCCCGAACACTGAAGCTTTCTTT. Protein product: CASSLRGPNTEAFF.

The CDR3, as DNA: TGTGCCAGCAGCCTGCGGACAGGGCAGACCGGGGAGCTGTTTTTT. Translation: CASSLRTGQTGELFF. The gene calls are TRBV9 and TRBJ2-2; 8 nucleotides align to TRBD1. Germline V gene sequence: CDR1 SGDLS, CDR2 YYNGEE. CDR3 length: 15 residues. The junction had 7 bases not matched to a gene; V was cut back by 4 bases and J by 5 bases.

This rearrangement joins TRBV6-1 to TRBJ2-1, with 8 bases aligning to TRBD2. CDR1 is MNHNS, CDR2 SASEGT, per germline. The trim removed 2 bases at V and 5 bases at J, leaving 14 bases unmatched. This CDR3 contains 18 residues. This CDR3 is CASSERGGGPGRDNEQFF. The CDR3 region has the DNA TGTGCCAGCAGTGAAAGGGGGGGAGGCCCCGGGAGGGACAATGAGCAGTTCTTC.

In its sample, this clone is medium-sized. CDR3: CASSEEGNRPQHF. The CDR3 DNA sequence: TGTGCCAGCAGTGAAGAGGGGAACCGGCCCCAGCATTTT. The chain recombines TRBV2 with TRBJ1-5, with a possible D match to TRBD1 (5 bases). Deletions cut 1 base from V and 9 bases from J, with 10 bases between. Germline V CDR1 and CDR2: SNHLY, FYNNEI. The CDR3 has 13 residues.

Only a few counts were recorded for this clone. This chain uses TRBV10-1 with TRBJ2-5, with TRBD2 matching 7 bases. CDR3 size: 15 residues. The germline V gene encodes CDR1 WNHNN and CDR2 SYGVQD (reference sequence). Unmatched junction bases numbered 3, after V lost 1 base and J lost 1 base. This CDR3 is CASSEWGGTQETQYF. In DNA, the CDR3 is TGCGCCAGCAGTGAGTGGGGGGGAACCCAAGAGACCCAGTACTTC.

J is TRBJ2-1 and V is TRBV7-3; TRBD1 aligns across 9 bases. The germline V gene has CDR1 SGHTA and CDR2 FQGTGA. The CDR3 is 15 residues long. Trimming at V came to 4 bases and at J to 4 bases, leaving 5 bases not matched to a gene. CDR3 sequence reads: CASSSGDRVYNEQFF. The CDR3 region has the DNA TGTGCCAGCAGCTCCGGGGACAGGGTTTACAATGAGCAGTTCTTC. Using reference TRBV7-3 and TRBJ2-1 for the parts outside the CDR3, the full variable domain is GAGVSQTPSNKVTEKGKYVELRCDPISGHTALYWYRQSLGQGPEFLIYFQGTGAADDSGLPNDRFFAVRPEGSVSTLKIQRTERGDSAVYLCASSSGDRVYNEQFFGPGTRLTVL.

The CDR3 DNA sequence: TGTGCCAGCAGTTCTCGACAGGGGAACTCCTACGAGCAGTACGTC. Protein sequence: CASSSRQGNSYEQYV. The rearrangement uses TRBV6-2 or TRBV6-3 and TRBJ2-7; 8 nucleotides agree with TRBD1. V shed 4 bases and J 0 bases; nucleotides not matched to a gene: 5. This CDR3 comprises 15 residues. Germline V gives CDR1 MNHEY, CDR2 SVGEGT.

The rearrangement links TRBV11-3 to TRBJ2-5; D possibly corresponds to TRBD2 (5 bases). From germline, CDR1 is SGHNT and CDR2 YENEEA. V lost 0 bases to trimming and J lost 5 bases, with 13 bases between them. The CDR3 consists of 15 residues. The CDR3, as DNA: TGTGCCAGCAGCTTAGAGGGCCTAGCCCGTGAGACCCAGTACTTC. Protein: CASSLEGLARETQYF.

The table lists this clone with a few counts. The CDR3 sequence: CASSTGTGIVYEQYF. DNA of the CDR3: TGTGCCAGCAGTACCGGGACAGGGATAGTTTACGAGCAGTACTTC. The V call is TRBV6-6, the J call TRBJ2-7; 9 positions agree with TRBD1. Germline values: CDR1 MNHNY, CDR2 SVGAGI (reference sequence). This CDR3 contains 15 residues. J gave up 4 bases and V 5 bases, and 9 bases lay outside the gene matches.

This clone has just a few counts. V gene TRBV19 combines with J gene TRBJ1-5; D call uncertain. CDR3 length: 14 residues. Trimming removed 1 base from V and 5 bases from J, with 9 bases in between. The germline V gene has CDR1 LNHDA and CDR2 SQIVND (reference sequence). Here the CDR3 DNA reads TGTGCCAGTAGTATAGCCTACAGAGATCAGCCCCAGCATTTT. This translates into CASSIAYRDQPQHF.

The chain uses TRBV2 and TRBJ2-3, with 8 bases aligning to TRBD1. With 7 bases clipped from V and 3 bases from J, the junction kept 6 bases outside the gene matches. The CDR3 has 14 residues. In germline, CDR1 is SNHLY, CDR2 FYNNEI. The CDR3 spells CASMLDRVTDTQYF. The CDR3 DNA sequence: TGTGCCAGCATGTTGGACAGGGTGACAGATACGCAGTATTTT.

The rearrangement joins TRBV28 to TRBJ2-7; D possibly corresponds to TRBD1 (5 bases). The germline V gene has CDR1 MDHEN and CDR2 SYDVKM. CDR3 length: 16 amino acids. Trimming shortened V by 2 bases and J by 0 bases, and 14 bases separated the two germline ends. CDR3 bases: TGTGCCAGCAGTTTAAGGGGCTTGACCTTCTCCTACGAGCAGTACTTC. It is translated as CASSLRGLTFSYEQYF.